This passage covers 8 T cell receptor beta chains from one sample sequenced in a study of radiotherapy plus CTLA-4 blockade in lung cancer. The data were produced by immunoSEQ multiplex PCR, yet TCRdb's version contains in-frame clones alone and is incomplete. The sample consists of about 28,000 clones, less than 85% of them appearing once. The input for sequencing was peripheral blood, taken from a patient treated with radiotherapy plus ipilimumab. All receptors come from a human donor with non-small cell lung cancer who had stable disease on radiotherapy plus ipilimumab.

The rearrangement joins TRBV19 to TRBJ2-5; 7 bases agree with TRBD1. Germline CDR1 and CDR2: LNHDA and SQIVND (reference sequence). Unmatched junction bases numbered 7, after V lost 8 bases and J lost 1 base. This CDR3 region has 14 residues. The CDR3 DNA is TGTGCCAGTTGGACAGGCCAGATCCAAGAGACCCAGTACTTC. It translates to CASWTGQIQETQYF.

This chain's CDR3 is CASTQGANVLTF. The CDR3 nucleotides are TGTGCCAGCACCCAGGGGGCCAACGTCCTGACTTTC. The rearrangement uses TRBV28 and TRBJ2-6; D remains unclear. The CDR3 covers 12 residues. Germline V gene data show CDR1 as MDHEN and CDR2 as SYDVKM. Trimming left V 7 bases short and J 4 bases short, with 5 bases between.

The chain has TRBV28 and TRBJ1-1, with D perhaps matching TRBD1 (5 bases). Trimming pared 8 bases from V and 1 base from J, leaving 8 bases between. Germline values: CDR1 MDHEN, CDR2 SYDVKM. The CDR3 contains 12 residues. The CDR3 coding sequence is TGTGCCAGCGGCAGGGAGAACACTGAAGCTTTCTTT. It codes for CASGRENTEAFF. The full variable domain, in which reference TRBV28 and TRBJ1-1 provide the parts outside the CDR3, is DVKVTQSSRYLVKRTGEKVFLECVQDMDHENMFWYRQDPGLGLRLIYFSYDVKMKEKGDIPEGYSVSREKKERFSLILESASTNQTSMYLCASGRENTEAFFGQGTRLTVV.

This clone was detected only once. The chain has TRBV5-1 and TRBJ1-3; 10 bases map to TRBD1. The CDR3 length is 18 residues. From germline, CDR1 is SGHRS and CDR2 YFSETQ. The V and J ends lost 4 bases and 0 bases, in that order; junction bases with no gene match: 10. The CDR3 DNA sequence: TGCGCCAGCAGCAGAACGGGACAGGGGACCCTCTCTGGAAACACCATATATTTT. Translating it yields CASSRTGQGTLSGNTIYF.

The CDR3 DNA reads as TGTGCCAGCAGTACAGGGGGGTCCGGGAAACTGTTTTTT. Translation: CASSTGGSGKLFF. V and J are TRBV21-1 and TRBJ1-4; whether TRBD1, the table's D call, matches the DNA was not checked. TRBV21-1 is flagged as a pseudogene. This CDR3 spans 13 amino acids.

The genes are TRBV10-1 and TRBJ2-5; no firm D call. The CDR3 contains 10 residues. The V gene lost 9 bases and the J gene lost 5 bases, with 7 bases spanning the gap. From germline, CDR1 is WNHNN and CDR2 SYGVQD (reference sequence). The CDR3 loop is CARITETQYF. CDR3 in DNA: TGCGCCAGGATAACGGAGACCCAGTACTTC.

The chain employs TRBV19 and TRBJ2-3; TRBD1 might be the D (6 bases). Germline-derived CDR1 and CDR2 are LNHDA and SQIVND (reference sequence). Trimming took 6 bases from V and 2 from J, leaving 18 bases between them. The CDR3 consists of 16 residues. CDR3 sequence reads: CASSFGQTLSTDTQYF. In DNA, the CDR3 is TGTGCCAGTAGCTTTGGACAGACCTTATCCACAGATACGCAGTATTTT. The full variable domain, in which reference TRBV19 and TRBJ2-3 provide the parts outside the CDR3, is DGGITQSPKYLFRKEGQNVTLSCEQNLNHDAMYWYRQDPGQGLRLIYYSQIVNDFQKGDIAEGYSVSREKKESFPLTVTSAQKNPTAFYLCASSFGQTLSTDTQYFGPGTRLTVL.

V gene TRBV28 combines with J gene TRBJ1-1; 7 positions match TRBD1. CDR1 is MDHEN, CDR2 SYDVKM, per germline. V lost 4 bases, J lost 0 bases, and 8 bases stayed unmatched. This CDR3 has 16 residues. Here the CDR3 DNA reads TGTGCCAGCAGTTCTCCAGGGGGTGGGCTGAACACTGAAGCTTTCTTT. It specifies CASSSPGGGLNTEAFF.